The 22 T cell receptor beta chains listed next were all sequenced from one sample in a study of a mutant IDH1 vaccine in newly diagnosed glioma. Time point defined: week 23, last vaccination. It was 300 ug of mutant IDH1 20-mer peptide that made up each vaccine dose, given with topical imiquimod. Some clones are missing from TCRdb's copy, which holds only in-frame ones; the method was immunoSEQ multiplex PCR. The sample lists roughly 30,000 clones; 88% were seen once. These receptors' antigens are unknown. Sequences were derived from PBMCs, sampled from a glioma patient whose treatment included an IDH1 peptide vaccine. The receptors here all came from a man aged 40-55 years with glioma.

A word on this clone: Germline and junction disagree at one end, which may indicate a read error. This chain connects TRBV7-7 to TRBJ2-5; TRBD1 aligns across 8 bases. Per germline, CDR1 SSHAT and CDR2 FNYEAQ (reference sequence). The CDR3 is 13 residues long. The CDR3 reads CASSVDRDETQYF. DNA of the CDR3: TGTGCTAGCAGCGTGGACAGGGACGAGACCCAGTACTTC.

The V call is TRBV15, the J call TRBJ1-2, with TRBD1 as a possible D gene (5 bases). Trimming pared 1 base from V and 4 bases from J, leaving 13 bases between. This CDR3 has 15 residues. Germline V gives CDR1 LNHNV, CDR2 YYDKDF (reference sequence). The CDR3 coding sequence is TGTGCCACCAGCAGAGCGAGGGGTGGGACCTATGGCTACACCTTC. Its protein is CATSRARGGTYGYTF.

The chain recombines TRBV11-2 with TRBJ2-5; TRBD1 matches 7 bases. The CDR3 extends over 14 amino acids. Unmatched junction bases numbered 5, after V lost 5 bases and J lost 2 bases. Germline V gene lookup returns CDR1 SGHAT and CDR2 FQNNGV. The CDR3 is CASSRQGRQETQYF. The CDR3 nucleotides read TGTGCCAGCAGCCGACAGGGTAGGCAAGAGACCCAGTACTTC.

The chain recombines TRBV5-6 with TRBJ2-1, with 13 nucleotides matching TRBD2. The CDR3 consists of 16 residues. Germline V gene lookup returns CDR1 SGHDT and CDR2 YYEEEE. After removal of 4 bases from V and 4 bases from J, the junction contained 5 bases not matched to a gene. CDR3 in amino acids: CASSAGLAGRYNEQFF. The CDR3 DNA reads TGTGCCAGCAGCGCGGGACTAGCGGGGCGATACAATGAGCAGTTCTTC. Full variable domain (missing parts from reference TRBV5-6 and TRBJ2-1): DAGVTQSPTHLIKTRGQQVTLRCSPKSGHDTVSWYQQALGQGPQFIFQYYEEEERQRGNFPDRFSGHQFPNYSSELNVNALLLGDSALYLCASSAGLAGRYNEQFFGPGTRLTVL.

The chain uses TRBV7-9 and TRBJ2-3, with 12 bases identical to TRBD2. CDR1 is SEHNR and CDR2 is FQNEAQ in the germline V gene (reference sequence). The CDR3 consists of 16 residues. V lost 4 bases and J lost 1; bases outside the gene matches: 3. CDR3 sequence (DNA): TGTGCCAGCAGCTCACGGACTAGCGGGGGCACAGATACGCAGTATTTT. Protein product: CASSSRTSGGTDTQYF.

The CDR3 DNA sequence: TGTGCCAGCAGCTTAGGGGGTGACCGTTCCCATTACAATGAGCAGTTCTTC. Amino acid sequence: CASSLGGDRSHYNEQFF. V usage is TRBV7-2 and J usage is TRBJ2-1; D gene ambiguous. Germline CDR1 and CDR2: SGHTA and FQGNSA. This CDR3 contains 17 residues. V gave up 1 base and J gave up 4 bases, with 17 bases separating them. Filled out from reference TRBV7-2 and TRBJ2-1, the complete variable domain reads GAGVSQSPSNKVTEKGKDVELRCDPISGHTALYWYRQSLGQGLEFLIYFQGNSAPDKSGLPSDRFSAERTGGSVSTLTIQRTQQEDSAVYLCASSLGGDRSHYNEQFFGPGTRLTVL.

CDR3 protein: CASSGTGVNNEQYV. Here the CDR3 DNA reads TGTGCCAGCAGTGGGACAGGGGTGAACAACGAGCAGTACGTC. The chain links TRBV6-4 to TRBJ2-7, with 9 bases lining up with TRBD1. J lost 5 bases, V lost 4 bases, and 6 bases had no gene match. This CDR3 spans 14 amino acids. Germline values: CDR1 MRHNA, CDR2 SNTAGT.

This CDR3 reads CASYDGGGSTDTQYF. The DNA of the CDR3 is TGCGCCAGCTATGACGGGGGCGGGAGCACAGATACGCAGTATTTT. The chain joins TRBV5-1 to TRBJ2-3; D is tentatively TRBD1 or TRBD2 (6 bases each). V was shortened by 7 bases and J by 0 bases, with 15 bases between the two germline ends. CDR1 is SGHRS and CDR2 is YFSETQ in the germline V gene. This CDR3 spans 15 amino acids.

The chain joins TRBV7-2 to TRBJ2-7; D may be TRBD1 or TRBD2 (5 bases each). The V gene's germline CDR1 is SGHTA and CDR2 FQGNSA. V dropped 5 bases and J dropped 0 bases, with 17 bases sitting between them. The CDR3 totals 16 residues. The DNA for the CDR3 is TGTGCCAGCAGCAAAATAACAGGACTTAGCTCCTACGAGCAGTACTTC. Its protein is CASSKITGLSSYEQYF.

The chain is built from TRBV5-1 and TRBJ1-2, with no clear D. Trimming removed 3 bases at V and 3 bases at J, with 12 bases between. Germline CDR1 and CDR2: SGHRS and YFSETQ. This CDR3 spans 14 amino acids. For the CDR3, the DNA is TGCGCCAGCAGCTCTGAAGACGGGGACTATGGCTACACCTTC. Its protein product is CASSSEDGDYGYTF. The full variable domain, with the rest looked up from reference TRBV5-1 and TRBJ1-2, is KAGVTQTPRYLIKTRGQQVTLSCSPISGHRSVSWYQQTPGQGLQFLFEYFSETQRNKGNFPGRFSGRQFSNSRSEMNVSTLELGDSALYLCASSSEDGDYGYTFGSGTRLTVV.

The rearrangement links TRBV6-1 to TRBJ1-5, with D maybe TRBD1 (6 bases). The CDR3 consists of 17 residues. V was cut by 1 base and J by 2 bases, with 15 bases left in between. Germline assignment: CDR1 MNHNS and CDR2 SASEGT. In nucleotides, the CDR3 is TGTGCCAGCAGTGAAGATCGGGGCAGGGGTGGCAATCAGCCCCAGCATTTT. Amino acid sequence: CASSEDRGRGGNQPQHF.

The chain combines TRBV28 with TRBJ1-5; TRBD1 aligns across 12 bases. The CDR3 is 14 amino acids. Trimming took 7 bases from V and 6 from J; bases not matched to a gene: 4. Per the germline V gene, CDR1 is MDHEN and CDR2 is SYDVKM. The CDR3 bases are TGTGCCAGCATCGGGACAGGGGGCGTTCAGCCCCAGCATTTT. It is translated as CASIGTGGVQPQHF.

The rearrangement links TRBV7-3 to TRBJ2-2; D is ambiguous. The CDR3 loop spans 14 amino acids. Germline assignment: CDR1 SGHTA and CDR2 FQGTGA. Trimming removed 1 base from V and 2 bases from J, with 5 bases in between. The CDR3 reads CASSLRGNTGELFF. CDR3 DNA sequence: TGTGCCAGCAGCTTAAGGGGTAACACCGGGGAGCTGTTTTTT.

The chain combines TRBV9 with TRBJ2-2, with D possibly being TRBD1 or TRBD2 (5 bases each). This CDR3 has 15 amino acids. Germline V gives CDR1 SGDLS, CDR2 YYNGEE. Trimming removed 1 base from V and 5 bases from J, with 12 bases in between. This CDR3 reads CASSVRDQITGELFF. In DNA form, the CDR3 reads TGTGCCAGCAGCGTAAGGGACCAGATAACCGGGGAGCTGTTTTTT.

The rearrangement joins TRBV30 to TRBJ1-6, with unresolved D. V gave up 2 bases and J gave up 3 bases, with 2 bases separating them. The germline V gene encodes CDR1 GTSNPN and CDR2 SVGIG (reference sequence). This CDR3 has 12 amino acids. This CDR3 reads CAWSFYNSPLHF. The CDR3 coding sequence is TGTGCCTGGAGTTTCTATAATTCACCCCTCCACTTT.

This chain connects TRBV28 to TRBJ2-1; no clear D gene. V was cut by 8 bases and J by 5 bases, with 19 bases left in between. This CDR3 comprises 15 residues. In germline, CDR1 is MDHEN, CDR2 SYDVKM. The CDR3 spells CASVVGIWANNEQFF. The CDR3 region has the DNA TGTGCCAGCGTGGTAGGAATTTGGGCGAACAATGAGCAGTTCTTC.

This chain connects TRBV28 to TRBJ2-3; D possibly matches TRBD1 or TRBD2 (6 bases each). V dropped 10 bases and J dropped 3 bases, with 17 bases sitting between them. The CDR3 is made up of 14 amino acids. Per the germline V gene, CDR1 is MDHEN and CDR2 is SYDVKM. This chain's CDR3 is CAIRTAAGTDTQYF. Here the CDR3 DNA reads TGTGCCATCAGGACAGCCGCGGGGACAGATACGCAGTATTTT.

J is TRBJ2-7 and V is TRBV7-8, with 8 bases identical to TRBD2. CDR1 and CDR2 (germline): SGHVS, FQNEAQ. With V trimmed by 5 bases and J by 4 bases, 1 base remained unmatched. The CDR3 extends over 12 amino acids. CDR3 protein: CASSRGGYEQYV. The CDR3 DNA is TGTGCCAGCAGCCGGGGGGGGTACGAGCAGTACGTC.

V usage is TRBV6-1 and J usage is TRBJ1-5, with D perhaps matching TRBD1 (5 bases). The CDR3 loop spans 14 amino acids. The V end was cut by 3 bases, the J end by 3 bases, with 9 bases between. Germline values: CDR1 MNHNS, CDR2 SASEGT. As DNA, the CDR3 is TGTGCCAGCAGTGACGGGGGGACCAATCAGCCCCAGCATTTT. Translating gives CASSDGGTNQPQHF.

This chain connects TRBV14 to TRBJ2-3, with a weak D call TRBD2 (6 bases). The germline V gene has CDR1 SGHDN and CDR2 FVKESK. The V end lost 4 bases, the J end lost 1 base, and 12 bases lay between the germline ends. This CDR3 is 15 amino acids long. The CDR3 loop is CASSPTKRGTDTQYF. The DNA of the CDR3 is TGTGCCAGCAGCCCAACGAAGCGGGGCACAGATACGCAGTATTTT.

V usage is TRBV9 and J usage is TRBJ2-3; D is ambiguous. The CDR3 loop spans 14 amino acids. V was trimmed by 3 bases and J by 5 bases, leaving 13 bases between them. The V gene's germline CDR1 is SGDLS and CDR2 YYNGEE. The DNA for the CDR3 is TGTGCCAGCAGCGGAGCCCCCACTGGAGATACGCAGTATTTT. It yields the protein CASSGAPTGDTQYF.

The CDR3 coding sequence is TGTGCCAGTAAGGAGACTGGGAACACCGGGGAGCTGTTTTTT. Amino acid sequence: CASKETGNTGELFF. The rearrangement links TRBV19 to TRBJ2-2, with D uncertain. CDR3 length: 14 amino acids. Germline values: CDR1 LNHDA, CDR2 SQIVND (reference sequence). The V end was cut by 7 bases, the J end by 1 base, with 10 bases between. Together with reference TRBV19 and TRBJ2-2, the CDR3 gives the full variable domain: DGGITQSPKYLFRKEGQNVTLSCEQNLNHDAMYWYRQDPGQGLRLIYYSQIVNDFQKGDIAEGYSVSREKKESFPLTVTSAQKNPTAFYLCASKETGNTGELFFGEGSRLTVL.